This T cell receptor beta chain was captured by sequencing in a study of early T cells in non-severe SARS-CoV-2 infection. The sample holds many counts of this clonotype. Its antigen is unidentified. This CDR3 spans 15 amino acids. The V end was cut by 4 bases, the J end by 2 bases, with 11 bases between. CDR1 and CDR2 from the germline V gene are LNHDA and SQIVND (reference sequence). TCRdb redid the calling of the 5' RACE reads with MiXCR, one entry per CDR3 protein. The sample includes tens of thousands of distinct CDR3 sequences, 15% to 19% seen only once; the top ten take roughly 12%. Regarding the study as a whole: VDJdb-based matching was biased toward anti-spike CD8 responses and missed private and CD4 specificities.

This receptor was taken from an adult who was a healthcare worker with PCR-confirmed SARS-CoV-2 infection or an uninfected control (not recorded which). Input material: whole blood. The rearrangement joins TRBV19 to TRBJ1-4; no clear D gene. CDR3 in DNA: TGTGCCAGTAGTACCGGTGGGGTGACTAATGAAAAACTGTTTTTT. This codes for CASSTGGVTNEKLFF.